Below, 8 T cell receptor beta chains from the same sample are listed, as sequenced in a study of blood T cell repertoires in COVID-19. Generated by immunoSEQ multiplex PCR, the TCRdb table keeps only in-frame clones and is missing some. The sample consists of around 130,000 clones, 88% of them appearing once. The sample was peripheral blood. Every receptor here comes from a man aged 55 to 70 with active or convalescent COVID-19.

The rearrangement joins TRBV11-2 to TRBJ2-6, with 8 nucleotides matching TRBD1. Germline-derived CDR1 and CDR2 are SGHAT and FQNNGV. V dropped 4 bases and J dropped 2; count of bases not matched to a gene: 1. The CDR3 covers 15 residues. DNA for the CDR3: TGTGCCAGCAGCTCGGACAGGGCTGGGGCCAACGTCCTGACTTTC. It translates to CASSSDRAGANVLTF.

The chain employs TRBV5-1 and TRBJ1-1; possibly TRBD1 for D (6 bases). Germline-derived CDR1 and CDR2 are SGHRS and YFSETQ. The CDR3 consists of 14 residues. Trimming cost V 5 bases and J 2 bases, with 13 bases left between them. The CDR3 bases are TGCGCCAGCAGGGTCGCGACAGGCAACACTGAAGCTTTCTTT. Its protein product is CASRVATGNTEAFF.

This clone appeared a single time. CDR3 nucleotide sequence: TGTGCCAGCAGTGGCCGGGGACAGGTCGAGCAGCCCCAGCATTTT. Residues: CASSGRGQVEQPQHF. The V gene is TRBV6-1, the J gene TRBJ1-5, with 8 bases that match TRBD1. Germline V gene sequence: CDR1 MNHNS, CDR2 SASEGT. Germline trimming cut 4 bases from V and 7 bases from J; bases unmatched to any gene: 9. The CDR3 covers 15 residues.

This sequence joins TRBV5-1 and TRBJ2-1, with D tentatively TRBD2 (7 bases). The CDR3 spans 15 residues. CDR1 is SGHRS, CDR2 YFSETQ, per germline. V was pared by 4 bases and J by 7 bases, with 18 bases between. The CDR3 loop reads CASSLWEGGPNEQFF. The CDR3 nucleotides are TGCGCCAGCAGCCTCTGGGAGGGGGGACCAAATGAGCAGTTCTTC.

This clone was picked up one time. This chain uses TRBV28 with TRBJ2-7; TRBD2 agrees at 7 bases. Trimming at V came to 6 bases and at J to 5 bases, leaving 16 bases not matched to a gene. The CDR3 is made up of 16 amino acids. The germline gives CDR1 MDHEN, CDR2 SYDVKM. The CDR3 DNA is TGTGCCAGCAGCCCCCCCCGAGGCGGGAGAAGAGACGAGCAGTACTTC. Translation gives CASSPPRGGRRDEQYF.

This chain connects TRBV18 to TRBJ1-2; TRBD1 matches 7 bases. Germline assignment: CDR1 KGHSH and CDR2 LQKENI. This CDR3 has 12 amino acids. V lost 4 bases, J lost 7 bases, and 3 bases stayed unmatched. The CDR3 loop is CASSQDRAGYTF. The CDR3 DNA follows: TGTGCCAGCTCACAAGACAGGGCTGGCTACACCTTC.

The CDR3 reads CASSASGGNEQFF. CDR3 in DNA: TGTGCCAGCAGCGCTAGCGGGGGTAATGAGCAGTTCTTC. The chain uses TRBV7-9 and TRBJ2-1, with TRBD2 identical over 10 bases. This CDR3 has 13 residues. V lost 5 bases, J lost 7 bases, and 2 bases stayed unmatched. Per the germline V gene, CDR1 is SEHNR and CDR2 is FQNEAQ (reference sequence).

This chain links TRBV3-1 (or the pseudogene TRBV3-2) with TRBJ1-3; 7 nucleotides align to TRBD1. CDR1 LGHDT and CDR2 YNNKEL come from the germline V gene (reference sequence). This CDR3 has 15 residues. J lost 2 bases, V lost 1 base, and 2 bases had no gene match. The CDR3 DNA reads as TGTGCCAGCAGCCAAGTCCAGGGGGCTGGAAACACCATATATTTT. As protein: CASSQVQGAGNTIYF.